This T cell receptor (beta chain) comes out of a study of T cell repertoires in cytomegalovirus infection. General study results and limits: Cumulated frequencies of public TCR beta families served to identify carriers of CMV plus the relevant HLA.

To note about this clonotype: Antigen specificity is unknown.

One entry per CDR3 protein, called by TCRdb with MiXCR from the reads. The sample records about 180,000 distinct CDR3 sequences, about 18% being singletons. CDR3 length: 15 amino acids. Germline V gives CDR1 SGHTA, CDR2 FQGNSA. J lost 9 bases, V lost 4 bases, and 9 bases had no gene match. This receptor was obtained from a human donor in good health (CMV status not recorded). Some clones in this sample may be carry-over from other donors' samples. Sequenced input: CD8+ T cells from PBMCs. The V call is TRBV7-2, the J call TRBJ2-3; 11 nucleotides match TRBD2. CDR3 loop: CASSSTSGGLGTQYF. Here the CDR3 DNA reads TGTGCCAGCAGCTCTACTAGCGGGGGCCTAGGCACGCAGTATTTT.